This entry lists 11 T cell receptor beta chains sequenced from one sample in a study of cytomegalovirus exposure and HLA in healthy donors. Assay: immunoSEQ multiplex PCR; the TCRdb copy retains only in-frame clones and omits some. The profile shows about 74,000 clones, about 94% of them singletons. Sample: PBMCs. The receptors were sampled from a man aged 18-30 years in good health and CMV-seropositive.

The rearrangement uses TRBV6-5 and TRBJ2-1, with 12 positions matching TRBD2. J was trimmed by 9 bases and V by 5 bases; bases with no gene match: 5. CDR1 is MNHEY and CDR2 is SVGAGI in the germline V gene. CDR3 length equals 14 residues. The chain's CDR3 is CASSGLAGHTEQFF. The CDR3 DNA reads as TGTGCCAGCAGTGGACTAGCGGGGCACACTGAGCAGTTCTTC.

This chain's CDR3 is CASSVMQGKFGTEHEQYF. CDR3 in DNA: TGTGCCAGCAGCGTAATGCAGGGGAAATTCGGGACCGAACACGAGCAGTACTTC. The genes are TRBV9 and TRBJ2-7, with a weak D call TRBD1 (6 bases). Per the germline V gene, CDR1 is SGDLS and CDR2 is YYNGEE. The ends were cut back, 1 base at V and 5 bases at J, with 25 bases in the middle. The CDR3 spans 18 residues.

The chain has TRBV4-1 and TRBJ2-5; 14 bases map to TRBD2. The CDR3 spans 18 residues. Germline V gene data show CDR1 as MGHRA and CDR2 as YSYEKL. Trimming at V came to 5 bases and at J to 3 bases, leaving 11 bases not matched to a gene. CDR3 sequence reads: CASSFTTGTSGREETQYF. CDR3 sequence (DNA): TGCGCCAGCAGCTTTACAACCGGGACTAGCGGGAGAGAAGAGACCCAGTACTTC.

The rearrangement joins TRBV5-4 to TRBJ2-7, with 8 nucleotides matching TRBD1. Germline V gene data show CDR1 as SGHNT and CDR2 as YYREEE (reference sequence). The CDR3 length is 15 residues. V lost 3 bases and J lost 2; bases outside the gene matches: 7. The CDR3 protein is CASSSASRGPYEQYF. The CDR3 nucleotides are TGTGCCAGCAGCTCGGCTAGCAGGGGGCCCTACGAGCAGTACTTC.

This rearrangement joins TRBV7-9 to TRBJ2-4; 8 nucleotides align to TRBD1. With 1 base clipped from V and 0 bases from J, the junction kept 2 bases outside the gene matches. CDR1 is SEHNR and CDR2 is FQNEAQ in the germline V gene (reference sequence). There are 16 residues in the CDR3. CDR3 in DNA: TGTGCCAGCAGCTTAGTCAGGGGGCTAGCCAAAAACATTCAGTACTTC. Amino acid sequence: CASSLVRGLAKNIQYF.

The table lists this clone with a count of one. The chain has TRBV6-5 and TRBJ1-2; TRBD1 matches at 7 bases. CDR3 size: 12 residues. CDR1 and CDR2 (germline): MNHEY, SVGAGI. V lost 7 bases and J lost 5; bases outside the gene matches: 4. CDR3 sequence (DNA): TGTGCCAGCACACAGGGGAAGTATGGCTACACCTTC. It yields the protein CASTQGKYGYTF.

The chain carries TRBV9 and TRBJ2-1, with 10 bases aligning to TRBD2. Per the germline V gene, CDR1 is SGDLS and CDR2 is YYNGEE. V lost 4 bases and J lost 8; bases outside the gene matches: 9. The CDR3 contains 15 residues. The CDR3 loop is CASSLRTSGLDEQFF. The CDR3 DNA is TGTGCCAGCAGCCTTCGGACTAGCGGTCTGGATGAGCAGTTCTTC.

V gene TRBV7-9 combines with J gene TRBJ2-7, with TRBD1 identical over 7 bases. The junction had 4 bases not matched to a gene; V was cut back by 5 bases and J by 3 bases. The CDR3 has 13 amino acids. The germline gives CDR1 SEHNR, CDR2 FQNEAQ (reference sequence). Written as DNA, the CDR3 is TGTGCCAGCAGCACCCGACAGGGCTACGAGCAGTACTTC. It specifies CASSTRQGYEQYF.

In this sample, this clone turned up a few times. CDR3 protein: CASSYDMGLAGEV. CDR3 nucleotide sequence: TGTGCCAGCAGTTATGACATGGGACTAGCGGGAGAGGTC. V gene TRBV28 combines with J gene TRBJ2-7; 14 nucleotides align to TRBD2. The CDR3 is 13 amino acids. CDR1 MDHEN and CDR2 SYDVKM come from the germline V gene.

V is TRBV13 and J is TRBJ2-3, with D possibly being TRBD2 (5 bases). Trimming removed 1 base from V and 2 bases from J, with 13 bases in between. Germline assignment: CDR1 PRHDT and CDR2 FYEKMQ (reference sequence). The CDR3 sequence is 16 residues long. In DNA form, the CDR3 reads TGTGCCAGCAGCTTAGAGGGAGAACGGGACACAGATACGCAGTATTTT. Its translation: CASSLEGERDTDTQYF.

This clone was seen a single time. The chain is built from TRBV6-1 and TRBJ2-7; D may be TRBD2 (5 bases). V was cut by 6 bases and J by 9 bases, with 12 bases left in between. From germline, CDR1 is MNHNS and CDR2 SASEGT. The CDR3 is 11 residues long. CDR3 residues: CASSVGSGQYF. Here the CDR3 DNA reads TGTGCCAGCAGCGTTGGGAGCGGGCAGTACTTC.